These 6 T cell receptor beta chains were sequenced from one sample in a study of cytomegalovirus exposure and HLA in healthy donors. The PCR made use of 60 Vbeta and 13 Jbeta primers. The method was immunoSEQ multiplex PCR; TCRdb's version includes in-frame clones alone and lacks a portion of them. The sample lists 150,000 to 200,000 clones, 65% to 80% occurring once. Sequencing was carried out using PBMCs. These receptors were collected from a male donor in good health and CMV-seronegative.

This clone was seen a few times. CDR3 in DNA: TGTGCCAGCAGTTTATTGTTGACACAGGGGGCGTTTAACACCGGGGAGCTGTTTTTT. Its protein product is CASSLLLTQGAFNTGELFF. This sequence joins TRBV28 and TRBJ2-2; 9 bases align to TRBD1. Germline trimming cut 1 base from V and 2 bases from J; bases unmatched to any gene: 11. The CDR3 totals 19 residues. CDR1 and CDR2 from the germline V gene are MDHEN and SYDVKM.

The V and J genes are TRBV28 and TRBJ2-3; TRBD2 might be the D (6 bases). Germline CDR1 and CDR2: MDHEN and SYDVKM. V lost 2 bases and J lost 4, with 16 bases in between. The CDR3 is 16 residues long. CDR3 sequence (DNA): TGTGCCAGCAGTTTAGGAGGGCTAGCGAGGGCAGATACGCAGTATTTT. Protein product: CASSLGGLARADTQYF.

The chain couples TRBV25-1 to TRBJ1-2; tentative D call: TRBD1 (6 bases). Germline V lookup: CDR1 MGHDK, CDR2 SYGVNS. The CDR3 loop spans 15 amino acids. Between the trimmed V and J ends, which lost 4 bases and 8 bases, there was a span of 20 bases. The CDR3 DNA reads TGTGCCAGCAGTGTCACCGGGACAACCTTACAGGGCTACACCTTC. This sequence encodes CASSVTGTTLQGYTF.

This chain uses TRBV11-2 with TRBJ1-5, with D perhaps TRBD1 (5 bases). Germline values: CDR1 SGHAT, CDR2 FQNNGV. V lost 1 base and J lost 7, with 11 bases in between. CDR3 size: 14 residues. In nucleotides, the CDR3 is TGTGCCAGCAGCTTAGCAGGGTTGCGGCAGCCCCAGCATTTT. Translated: CASSLAGLRQPQHF.

The chain has TRBV4-3 and TRBJ2-3, with TRBD2 identical over 9 bases. The CDR3 runs to 17 residues. Germline CDR1 reads LGHNA; CDR2 reads YSLEER. V gave up 0 bases and J gave up 2 bases; unmatched junction bases: 6. The CDR3 region is CASSQDRLAGSTDTQYF. The CDR3 coding sequence is TGCGCCAGCAGCCAAGATCGTCTAGCGGGGTCCACAGATACGCAGTATTTT.

J is TRBJ1-4 and V is TRBV6-6; no firm D call. Trimming removed 4 bases from V and 3 bases from J, with 9 bases in between. This CDR3 region has 14 residues. Germline lookup yields CDR1 MNHNY and CDR2 SVGAGI (reference sequence). CDR3 loop: CASSFQAPNEKLFF. The CDR3 nucleotides are TGTGCCAGCAGTTTTCAGGCTCCTAATGAAAAACTGTTTTTT.